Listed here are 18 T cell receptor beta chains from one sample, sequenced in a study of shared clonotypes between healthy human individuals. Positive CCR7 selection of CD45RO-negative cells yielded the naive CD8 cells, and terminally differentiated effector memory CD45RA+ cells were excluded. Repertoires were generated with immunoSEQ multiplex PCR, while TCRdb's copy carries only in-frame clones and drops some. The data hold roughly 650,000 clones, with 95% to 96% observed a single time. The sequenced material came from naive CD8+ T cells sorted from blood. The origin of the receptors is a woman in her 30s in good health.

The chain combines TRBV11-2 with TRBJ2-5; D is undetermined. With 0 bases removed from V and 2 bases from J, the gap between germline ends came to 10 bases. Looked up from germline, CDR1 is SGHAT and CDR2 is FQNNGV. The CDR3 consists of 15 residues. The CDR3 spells CASSLDFSIQETQYF. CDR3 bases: TGTGCCAGCAGCTTAGATTTCAGCATTCAAGAGACCCAGTACTTC.

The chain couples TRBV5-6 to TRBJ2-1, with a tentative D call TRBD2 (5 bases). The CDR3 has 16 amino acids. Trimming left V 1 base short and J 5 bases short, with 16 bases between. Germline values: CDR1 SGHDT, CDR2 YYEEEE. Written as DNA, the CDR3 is TGTGCCAGCAGCTTGTTCTCCAGCGGAGGCCACAATGAGCAGTTCTTC. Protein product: CASSLFSSGGHNEQFF.

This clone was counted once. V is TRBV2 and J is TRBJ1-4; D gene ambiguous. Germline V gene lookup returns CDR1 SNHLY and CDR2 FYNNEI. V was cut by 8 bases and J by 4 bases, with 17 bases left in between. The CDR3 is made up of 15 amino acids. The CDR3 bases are TGTGCCAGCGGAGCAGGAACCTCGAGTAATGAAAAACTGTTTTTT. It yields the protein CASGAGTSSNEKLFF.

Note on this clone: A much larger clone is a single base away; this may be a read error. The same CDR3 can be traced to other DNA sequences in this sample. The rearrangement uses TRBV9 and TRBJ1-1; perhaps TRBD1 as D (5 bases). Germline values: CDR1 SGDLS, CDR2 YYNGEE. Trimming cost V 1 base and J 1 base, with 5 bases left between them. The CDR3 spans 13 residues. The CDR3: CASSVRGNTEAFF. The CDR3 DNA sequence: TGTGCCAGCAGCGTAAGGGGGAACACTGAAGCTTTCTTT.

In DNA, the CDR3 is TGTGCCAGCAGCCAAGATAAAGGGGCTAGCGGGAGGACCCTCGAGCAGTACTTC. The encoded protein is CASSQDKGASGRTLEQYF. The rearrangement uses TRBV4-2 and TRBJ2-7; 11 bases line up with TRBD2. Looked up from germline, CDR1 is LGHNA and CDR2 is YNFKEQ. This CDR3 is 18 amino acids long. Trimming at V came to 0 bases and at J to 6 bases, leaving 13 bases not matched to a gene.

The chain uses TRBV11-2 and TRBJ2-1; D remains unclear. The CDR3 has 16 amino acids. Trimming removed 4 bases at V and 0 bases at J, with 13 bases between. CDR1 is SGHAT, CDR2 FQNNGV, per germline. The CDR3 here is CASSSQLASSYNEQFF. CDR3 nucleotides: TGTGCCAGCAGCTCCCAGCTGGCTAGCTCCTACAATGAGCAGTTCTTC.

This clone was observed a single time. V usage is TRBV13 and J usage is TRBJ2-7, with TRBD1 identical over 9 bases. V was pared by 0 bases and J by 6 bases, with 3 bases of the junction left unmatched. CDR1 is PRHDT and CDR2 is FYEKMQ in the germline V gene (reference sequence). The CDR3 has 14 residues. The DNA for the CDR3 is TGTGCCAGCAGCTTAGGCCGGGGACAGGGCGAGCAGTACTTC. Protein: CASSLGRGQGEQYF.

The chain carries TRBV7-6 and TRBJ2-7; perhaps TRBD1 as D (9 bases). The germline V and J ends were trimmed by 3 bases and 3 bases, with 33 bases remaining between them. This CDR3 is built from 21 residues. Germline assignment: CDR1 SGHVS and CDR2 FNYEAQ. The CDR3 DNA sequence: TGTGCCAGCAGCTTGGACAGGGGTCGACGGGAGGGCGCACAGGGAATCTACGAGCAGTACTTC. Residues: CASSLDRGRREGAQGIYEQYF.

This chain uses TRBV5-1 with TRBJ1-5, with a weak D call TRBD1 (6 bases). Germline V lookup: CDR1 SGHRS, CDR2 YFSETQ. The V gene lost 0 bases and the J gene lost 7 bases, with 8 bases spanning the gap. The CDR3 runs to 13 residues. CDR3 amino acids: CASSLVRGQPQHF. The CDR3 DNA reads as TGCGCCAGCAGCTTGGTCAGGGGACAGCCCCAGCATTTT.

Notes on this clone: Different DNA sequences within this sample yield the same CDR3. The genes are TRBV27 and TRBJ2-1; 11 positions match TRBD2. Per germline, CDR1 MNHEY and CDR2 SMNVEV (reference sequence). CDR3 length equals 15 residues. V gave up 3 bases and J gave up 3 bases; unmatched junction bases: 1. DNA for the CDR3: TGTGCCAGCAGTTTGGGGACTAGCGGCTACAATGAGCAGTTCTTC. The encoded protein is CASSLGTSGYNEQFF.

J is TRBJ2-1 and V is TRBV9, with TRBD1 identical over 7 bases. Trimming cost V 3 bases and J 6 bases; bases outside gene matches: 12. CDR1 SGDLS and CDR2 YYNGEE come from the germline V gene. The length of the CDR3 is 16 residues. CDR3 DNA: TGTGCCAGCAGCGAAAACCGGGACAGCTTCTTCAATGAGCAGTTCTTC. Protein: CASSENRDSFFNEQFF.

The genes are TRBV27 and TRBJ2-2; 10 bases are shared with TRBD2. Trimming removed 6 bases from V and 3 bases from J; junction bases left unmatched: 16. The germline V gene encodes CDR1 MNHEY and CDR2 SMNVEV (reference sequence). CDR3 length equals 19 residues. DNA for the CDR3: TGTGCCAGCAGAGAAGGTCCCGGGACTAGCGAAGTTTACACCGGGGAGCTGTTTTTT. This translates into CASREGPGTSEVYTGELFF.

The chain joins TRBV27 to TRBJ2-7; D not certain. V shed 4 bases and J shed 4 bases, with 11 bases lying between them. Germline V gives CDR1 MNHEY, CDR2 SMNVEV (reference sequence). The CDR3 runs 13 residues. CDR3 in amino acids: CASSSNRPYEQYF. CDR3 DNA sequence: TGTGCCAGCAGTTCCAACCGACCATACGAGCAGTACTTC.

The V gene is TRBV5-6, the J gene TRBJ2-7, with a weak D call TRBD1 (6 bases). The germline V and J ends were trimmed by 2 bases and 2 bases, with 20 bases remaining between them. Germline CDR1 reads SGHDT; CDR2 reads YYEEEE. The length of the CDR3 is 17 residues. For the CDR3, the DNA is TGTGCCAGCAGCTTCCACACGATCGACAGGCGGGCCTACGAGCAGTACTTC. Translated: CASSFHTIDRRAYEQYF.

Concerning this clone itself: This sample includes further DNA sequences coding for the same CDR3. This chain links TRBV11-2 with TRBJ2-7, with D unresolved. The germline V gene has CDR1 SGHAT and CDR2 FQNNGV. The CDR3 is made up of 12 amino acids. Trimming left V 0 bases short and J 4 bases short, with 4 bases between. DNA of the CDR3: TGTGCCAGCAGCTTAGACGGGTACGAGCAGTACTTC. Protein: CASSLDGYEQYF.

The CDR3 coding sequence is TGTGCCAGCAGTCCCCGCTCGACAGGGGCCTACGAGCAGTACTTC. It specifies CASSPRSTGAYEQYF. The genes are TRBV27 and TRBJ2-7, with 8 bases lining up with TRBD1. The CDR3 sequence is 15 residues long. The germline V gene has CDR1 MNHEY and CDR2 SMNVEV (reference sequence). With 5 bases clipped from V and 2 bases from J, the junction kept 8 bases outside the gene matches.

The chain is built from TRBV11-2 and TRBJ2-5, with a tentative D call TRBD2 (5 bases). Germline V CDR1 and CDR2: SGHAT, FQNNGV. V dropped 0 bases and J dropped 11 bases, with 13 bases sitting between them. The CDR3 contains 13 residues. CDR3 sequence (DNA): TGTGCCAGCAGCTTAGAGGTCGGGATTGAGCAGTACTTC. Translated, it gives CASSLEVGIEQYF.

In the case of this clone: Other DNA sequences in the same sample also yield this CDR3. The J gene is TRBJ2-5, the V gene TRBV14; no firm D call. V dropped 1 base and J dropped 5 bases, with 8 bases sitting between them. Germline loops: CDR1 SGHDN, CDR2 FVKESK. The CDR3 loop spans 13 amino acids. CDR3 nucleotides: TGTGCCAGCAGCCAAGGCAAATGGGAGACCCAGTACTTC. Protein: CASSQGKWETQYF.